This T cell receptor beta chain was observed in a study of cytomegalovirus exposure and HLA in healthy donors. Turning to the study itself: Drawn from HLA-typed donors, tens of millions of unique TCRs were held in an early data release. Findings and caveats of the study: Later analysis placed DRB1 highest and HLA-C lowest in TCR association rates, which differed by HLA locus. In vitro, a few CMV-associated chains proved specific for CMV antigens.

Germline CDR1 MDHEN, CDR2 SYDVKM. The V end was cut by 10 bases, the J end by 6 bases, with 13 bases between. The CDR3 is 11 residues long. Donors counted as nominally healthy when sampled, yet unrecorded immune exposures were likely. Turning to this clone: The antigen is unknown.

This PCR relied on a set of 60 Vbeta primers and 13 Jbeta primers. TCRdb's table, derived via immunoSEQ multiplex PCR, lists solely in-frame clones and lacks some. The sample carries fewer than 75,000 clones, about 81% recorded once. The rearrangement uses TRBV28 and TRBJ2-7, with D perhaps matching TRBD1 (6 bases). Sequencing was done on a sample of PBMCs. The sequence was obtained from a man between 65 and 79 years old in good health and CMV-seronegative. The CDR3 here is CATIQGPEQYF. The CDR3 bases are TGTGCCACCATACAGGGCCCCGAGCAGTACTTC.